The clone carrying this TCR beta chain was seen many times. Its antigen is not known. The diagnoses drew upon clinical symptoms, serum thyroxine and TRAb, thyroid ultrasound and orbital computed tomography. This sample is part of a study of T cells in Graves' hyperthyroidism and ophthalmopathy. About the study: Peripheral blood specimens were obtained at initial diagnosis, prior to any treatment. Regarding the study as a whole: The model foresaw ophthalmopathy a median around 6 months prior to onset. Most clonotypes expanded in thyroid above 0.001 were likewise present in blood.

Researchers amplified the TCR beta CDR3 regions from RNA transcripts. An initial round of RT-PCR targeting the TCR CDR3 relied on the HTBI primer set. TCRdb re-called the multiplex PCR reads with MiXCR, one entry per CDR3 protein. The profile covers hundreds of thousands of distinct CDR3 sequences, with 20% to 25% appearing a single time and around 47% taken by the ten largest. This CDR3 is 14 amino acids long. V lost 0 bases to trimming and J lost 6 bases, with 9 bases between them. Germline CDR1 is LNHNV and CDR2 is YYDKDF (reference sequence). This sequence joins TRBV15 and TRBJ1-5; D is undetermined. Material: blood. The source of this sequence is a woman in her 70s with Graves' ophthalmopathy. The CDR3 region is CATSRDLGGQPQHF. CDR3 DNA: TGTGCCACCAGCAGAGATTTGGGAGGTCAGCCCCAGCATTTT. Using reference TRBV15 and TRBJ1-5 for the parts outside the CDR3, the full variable domain is DAMVIQNPRYQVTQFGKPVTLSCSQTLNHNVMYWYQQKSSQAPKLLFHYYDKDFNNEADTPDNFQSRRPNTSFCFLDIRSPGLGDTAMYLCATSRDLGGQPQHFGDGTRLSIL.